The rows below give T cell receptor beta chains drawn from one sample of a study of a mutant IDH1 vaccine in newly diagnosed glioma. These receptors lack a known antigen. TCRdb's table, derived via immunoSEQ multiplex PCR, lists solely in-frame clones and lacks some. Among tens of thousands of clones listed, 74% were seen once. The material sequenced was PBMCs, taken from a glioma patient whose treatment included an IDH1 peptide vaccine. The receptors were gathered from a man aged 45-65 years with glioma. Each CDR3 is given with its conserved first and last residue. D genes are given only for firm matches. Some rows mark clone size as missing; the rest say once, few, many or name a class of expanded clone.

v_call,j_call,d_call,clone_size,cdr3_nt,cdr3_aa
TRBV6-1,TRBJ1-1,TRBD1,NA,TGTGCCAGCAAGGGACAGGTGATGAACACTGAAGCTTTCTTT,CASKGQVMNTEAFF
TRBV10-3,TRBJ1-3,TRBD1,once,TGTGCCATCAGTGAGTCGAAAACAGGGGCTGGAAACACCATATATTTT,CAISESKTGAGNTIYF
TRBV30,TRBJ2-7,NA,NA,TGTGCCGGGTCCGAGGGGGGGGAGCAGTACTTC,CAGSEGGEQYF
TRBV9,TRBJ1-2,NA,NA,TGTGCCAGCAGCGTAGGGGTTTCCCCCTATGGCTACACCTTC,CASSVGVSPYGYTF
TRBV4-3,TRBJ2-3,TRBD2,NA,TGCGCCAGCAGCCAAGATCTGGGCGGGGGGGCCGATAGAAACACAGATACGCAGTATTTT,CASSQDLGGGADRNTDTQYF
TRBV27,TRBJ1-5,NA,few,TGTGCCAGCAGTTCTTACGGTAATCAGCCCCAGCATTTT,CASSSYGNQPQHF
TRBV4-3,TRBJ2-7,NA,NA,TGCGCCAGCAGCCAAGAGGCCAGTAGGGAGCAGTACTTC,CASSQEASREQYF
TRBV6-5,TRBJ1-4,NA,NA,TGTGCCAGCAGTTACTCCTCGGGGCTGGGTGAAAAACTGTTTTTT,CASSYSSGLGEKLFF
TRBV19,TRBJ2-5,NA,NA,TGTGCCAGTAGTATAGGAGGGGCGGAGACCCAGTACTTC,CASSIGGAETQYF
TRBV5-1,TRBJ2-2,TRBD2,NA,TGCGCCAGCTTTGGGCGGAGCGGGGAAAACACCGGGGAGCTGTTTTTT,CASFGRSGENTGELFF
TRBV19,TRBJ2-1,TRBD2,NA,TGTGCCAGTAGTATTGGTGCGGGGGGGCAAAATGAGCAGTTCTTC,CASSIGAGGQNEQFF
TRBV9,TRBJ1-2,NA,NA,TGTGCCAGCAGCTCGTCGGGGTTTGAAGGGGGCTACACCTTC,CASSSSGFEGGYTF
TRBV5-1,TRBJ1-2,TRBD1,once,TGCGCCAGCAGCCCCGACAGGGACTATGGCTACACCTTC,CASSPDRDYGYTF
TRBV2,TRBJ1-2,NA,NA,TGTGCCAGCAGCGGGACGGGCTCATATGGCTACACCTTC,CASSGTGSYGYTF
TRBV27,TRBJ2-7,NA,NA,TGTGCCAGCAGTTTACGGGGGACAAGCTCCTACGAGCAGTACTTC,CASSLRGTSSYEQYF
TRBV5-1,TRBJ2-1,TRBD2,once,TGCGCCAGCAGCCTCACTAGCGGGGGTCTTGATGAGCAGTTCTTC,CASSLTSGGLDEQFF
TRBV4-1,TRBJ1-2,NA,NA,TGCGCCAGCAGCCAAGTTGGTGGGCTGCCTAACTATGGCTACACCTTC,CASSQVGGLPNYGYTF
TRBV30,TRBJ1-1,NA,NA,TGTGCCTGGGCCTTGGAGAGGAGGACTGAAGCTTTCTTT,CAWALERRTEAFF
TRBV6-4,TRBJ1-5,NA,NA,TGTGCCAGCAGTGATTTTCACGATTCCAATCAGCCCCAGCATTTT,CASSDFHDSNQPQHF
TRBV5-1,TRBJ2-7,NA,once,TGCGCCAGCAGACCGACAGACTCCTACGAGCAGTACTTC,CASRPTDSYEQYF
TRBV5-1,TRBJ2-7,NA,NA,TGCGCCAGCAATCCAGAAGTACCTGGAGGTTACGAGCAGTACTTC,CASNPEVPGGYEQYF
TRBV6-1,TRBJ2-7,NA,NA,TGTGCCAGCCAGGGCCTCCTTGGGGAGCAGTACTTC,CASQGLLGEQYF
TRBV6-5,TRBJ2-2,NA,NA,TGTGCCAGCTTAAGCCTGGCCGGGGAGCTGTTTTTT,CASLSLAGELFF
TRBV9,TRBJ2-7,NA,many,TGTGCCAGCAGCGTAGATACAGGAGTCTACGAGCAGTACTTC,CASSVDTGVYEQYF
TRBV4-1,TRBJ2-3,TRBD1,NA,TGCGCCAGCAGCCAATTCCCCCCGGGACAGGGCGTTGTCGGCACAGATACGCAGTATTTT,CASSQFPPGQGVVGTDTQYF
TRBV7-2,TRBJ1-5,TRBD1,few,TGTGCCAGCAGCGCCAGGGGGCAACAGCCCCAGCATTTT,CASSARGQQPQHF
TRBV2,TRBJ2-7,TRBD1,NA,TGTGCCAGCAGTCCGACAGGGGACGAGCAGTACTTC,CASSPTGDEQYF
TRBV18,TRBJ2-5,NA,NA,TGTGCCAGCTCACCCCCCCCGGGAGAGACCCAGTACTTC,CASSPPPGETQYF
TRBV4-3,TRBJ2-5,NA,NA,TGCGCCAGCAGCCAAGATTTCCGGCGGCCCCAAGAGACCCAGTACTTC,CASSQDFRRPQETQYF
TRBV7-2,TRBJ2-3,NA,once,TGTGCCAGCAGCTTAGGAGGGGGCAGCGGGCCTAGAACAGATACGCAGTATTTT,CASSLGGGSGPRTDTQYF
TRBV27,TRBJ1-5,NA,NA,TGTGCCAGCAGTCATCGGGGCGATCAGCCCCAGCATTTT,CASSHRGDQPQHF
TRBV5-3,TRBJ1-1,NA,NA,TGTGCCAGAAGCGCCGACCGCCAGAACACTGAAGCTTTCTTT,CARSADRQNTEAFF
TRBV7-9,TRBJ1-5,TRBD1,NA,TGTGCCAGCAGCCTGGGACAGGGGGCTGGACAGCCCCAGCATTTT,CASSLGQGAGQPQHF
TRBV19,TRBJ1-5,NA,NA,TGTGCCAGTAGTATAATCGGGGGGCTGGGCAATCAGCCCCAGCATTTT,CASSIIGGLGNQPQHF
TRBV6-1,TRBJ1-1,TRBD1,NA,TGTGCCAGCAGTGGGACAGGTATGAACACTGAAGCTTTCTTT,CASSGTGMNTEAFF
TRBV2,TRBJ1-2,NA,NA,TGTGCCAGCAGTTTTTCCGGGAGCACGGGCGATGGCTACACCTTC,CASSFSGSTGDGYTF
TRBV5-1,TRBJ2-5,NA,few,TGCGCCAGCAGCTTAGAGCGAACCGAGACCCAGTACTTC,CASSLERTETQYF
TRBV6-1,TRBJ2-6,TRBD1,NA,TGTGCCAGCAGTGACAGGGGGCCTGGGGCCAACGTCCTGACTTTC,CASSDRGPGANVLTF
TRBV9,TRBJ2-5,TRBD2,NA,TGTGCCAGCAGCGTAGCGGGGGGGATAGAGACCCAGTACTTC,CASSVAGGIETQYF
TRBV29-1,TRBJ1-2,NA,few,TGCAGCGCCTCGACGGATTATGGCTACACCTTC,CSASTDYGYTF
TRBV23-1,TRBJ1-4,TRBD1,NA,TGCGCCAGCAGTCAAAGACAGGGCGGCGAAAAACTGTTTTTT,CASSQRQGGEKLFF
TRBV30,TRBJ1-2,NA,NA,TGTGCCTGGAAGGCGAGGGCGCCAAGCTATGGCTACACCTTC,CAWKARAPSYGYTF
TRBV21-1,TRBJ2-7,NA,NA,TGTGCCAGCAGCACCCCCGGACGATCCTACGAGCAGTACTTC,CASSTPGRSYEQYF